This TCR beta chain stems from a study of T-cell memory formation after mild COVID-19. Study results and caveats: The authors left the SARS-CoV-2 specificity of second-wave clones peaking on day 37 unconfirmed. Shrinking CD4+ clones resided mostly in CM and EM, and CD8+ ones in EMRA.

CDR3 length: 13 residues. Germline lookup yields CDR1 LNHNV and CDR2 YYDKDF (reference sequence). Trimming shortened V by 8 bases and J by 2 bases, and 11 bases separated the two germline ends. Using its own MiXCR run on the 5' RACE reads, TCRdb lists one record per CDR3 protein. In the table there are 150,000 to 200,000 distinct CDR3 sequences, around 16% of which are singletons. This clonotype has just a few counts. Its antigen is unknown. What was sequenced was PBMCs or a T cell subset sorted from them (not recorded which). The receptor was derived from an adult woman who had mild COVID-19 (a few samples of this study predate the infection). Cell type and time point are not known. The chain has TRBV15 and TRBJ2-3, with D possibly matching TRBD1 (6 bases). The CDR3 is CATSGQLTDTQYF. The DNA for the CDR3 is TGTGCCACCTCGGGACAACTCACAGATACGCAGTATTTT.